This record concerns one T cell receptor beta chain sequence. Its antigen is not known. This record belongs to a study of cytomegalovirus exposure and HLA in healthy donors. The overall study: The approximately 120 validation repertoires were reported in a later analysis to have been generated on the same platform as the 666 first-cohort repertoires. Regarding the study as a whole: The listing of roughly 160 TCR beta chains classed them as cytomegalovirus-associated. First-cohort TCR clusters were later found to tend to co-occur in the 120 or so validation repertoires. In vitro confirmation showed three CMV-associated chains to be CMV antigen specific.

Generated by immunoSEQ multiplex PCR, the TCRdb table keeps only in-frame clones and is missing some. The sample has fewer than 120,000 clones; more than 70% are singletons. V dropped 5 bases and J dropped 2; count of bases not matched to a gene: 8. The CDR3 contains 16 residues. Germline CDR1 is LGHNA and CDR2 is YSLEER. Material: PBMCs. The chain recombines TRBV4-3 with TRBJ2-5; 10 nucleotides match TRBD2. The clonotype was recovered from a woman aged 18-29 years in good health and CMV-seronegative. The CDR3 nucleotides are TGCGCCAGCAGCTCCAGACTAGCGGGTGCTCAAGAGACCCAGTACTTC. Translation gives CASSSRLAGAQETQYF.